This section outlines one TCR beta chain sequence together with its context. During construction of the library, unique molecular identifiers were attached to individual cDNA molecules for quantitative, reproducible TCR counting. TCRdb reprocessed the RACE reads with MiXCR, giving one entry per CDR3 protein. This sample has under 400,000 distinct CDR3 sequences; 5.1% occur once, and the top ten carry 2.6%. The data originate from a study of human T cells and chemical hapten exposure. The V end lost 10 bases, the J end lost 4 bases, and 16 bases lay between the germline ends. Germline V gives CDR1 SNHLY, CDR2 FYNNEI. The CDR3 has 13 residues. Specified time point: pre-sensitization, week 0. The treatment is: therapeutic diphenylcyclopropenone sensitization with weekly scalp DPC. Blood sampling occurred before each patch-test application. Extraction of total RNA was performed on unfractionated whole blood.

The material was whole blood, obtained in connection with sensitization to the hapten diphenylcyclopropenone (DPC). The chain couples TRBV2 to TRBJ2-5, with D hard to call. The source is a woman aged 50 to 60 with alopecia areata. Some clones in this sample may be carry-over from other donors' samples. CDR3 protein: CAISGLIGETQYF. Here the CDR3 DNA reads TGTGCCATCTCGGGTCTTATTGGAGAGACCCAGTACTTC. The variable domain in full, completed from reference TRBV2 and TRBJ2-5, reads EPEVTQTPSHQVTQMGQEVILRCVPISNHLYFYWYRQILGQKVEFLVSFYNNEISEKSEIFDDQFSVERPDGSNFTLKIRSTKLEDSAMYFCAISGLIGETQYFGPGTRLLVL.